Below, 10 T cell receptor beta chains from the same sample are listed, as sequenced in a study of memory CD4+ T cells and cytomegalovirus serostatus. TCRdb keeps only in-frame clones here, not all; method: immunoSEQ multiplex PCR. The top ten clones hold about 0.88% of a sample with approximately 61,000 clones, approximately 85% of them seen once. The sort gate was single viable CD3+CD4+CD8-CD45RO+ cells for memory CD4+ T cells. Sequenced sample: memory CD4+ T cells from blood. The receptors here all came from an adult in good health and CMV-seronegative.

The CDR3 sequence: CASSPGLAESYEQYF. CDR3 nucleotides: TGTGCCAGCAGCCCCGGACTAGCGGAATCCTACGAGCAGTACTTC. The J gene is TRBJ2-7, the V gene TRBV6-5; 10 bases match TRBD2. This CDR3 spans 15 amino acids. J lost 1 base, V lost 6 bases, and 6 bases had no gene match. The germline V gene encodes CDR1 MNHEY and CDR2 SVGAGI.

The chain couples TRBV2 to TRBJ2-1, with TRBD1 matching over 10 bases. This CDR3 comprises 15 residues. Per germline, CDR1 SNHLY and CDR2 FYNNEI. J gave up 0 bases and V 4 bases, and 0 bases lay outside the gene matches. This chain's CDR3 is CASSGQGASYNEQFF. The CDR3 nucleotides read TGTGCCAGCAGTGGACAGGGGGCCTCCTACAATGAGCAGTTCTTC.

This clone was observed a handful of times. The rearrangement joins TRBV18 to TRBJ1-4; no firm D call. Germline CDR1 reads KGHSH; CDR2 reads LQKENI. V lost 8 bases and J lost 5, with 12 bases in between. This CDR3 has 13 amino acids. The chain's CDR3 is CASGPNRNEKLFF. The CDR3, as DNA: TGTGCCAGCGGCCCGAACAGAAATGAAAAACTGTTTTTT.

The chain joins TRBV5-1 to TRBJ1-1; D is possibly TRBD1 (5 bases). Trimming pared 6 bases from V and 4 bases from J, leaving 16 bases between. CDR1 and CDR2 from the germline V gene are SGHRS and YFSETQ. The CDR3 is 14 amino acids. In nucleotides, the CDR3 is TGCGCCAGCAACCAACACCCGACAGCCACTGAAGCTTTCTTT. It specifies CASNQHPTATEAFF.

The V and J genes are TRBV9 and TRBJ1-2; tentative D call: TRBD1 (6 bases). This CDR3 has 14 amino acids. Deletions cut 6 bases from V and 4 bases from J, with 16 bases between. The germline CDR1 and CDR2 sequences are SGDLS and YYNGEE. The CDR3 DNA reads TGTGCCAGCATGGGGGCCAGGGGCGGCTATGGCTACACCTTC. Residues: CASMGARGGYGYTF.

V gene TRBV5-4 combines with J gene TRBJ2-7, with D possibly being TRBD1 or TRBD2 (6 bases each). The V gene's germline CDR1 is SGHNT and CDR2 YYREEE (reference sequence). This CDR3 is built from 14 residues. Deletions cut 4 bases from V and 0 bases from J, with 11 bases between. The CDR3 spells CASSPAGHSYEQYF. CDR3 DNA sequence: TGTGCCAGCAGCCCGGCGGGACACTCCTACGAGCAGTACTTC.

The chain has TRBV10-1 and TRBJ2-7, with 9 bases that match TRBD2. Germline lookup yields CDR1 WNHNN and CDR2 SYGVQD (reference sequence). V lost 4 bases and J lost 6; bases outside the gene matches: 10. There are 15 residues in the CDR3. The CDR3: CASSGSAGGISEQYF. The CDR3 nucleotides read TGCGCCAGCAGTGGGTCAGCGGGAGGAATCTCCGAGCAGTACTTC.

V is TRBV10-2 and J is TRBJ2-1; 9 positions match TRBD2. Per germline, CDR1 WSHSY and CDR2 SAAADI. V trimming: 6 bases; J trimming: 4 bases; junction bases outside the gene matches: 7. This CDR3 is 15 amino acids long. As DNA, the CDR3 is TGCGCCAGCAGGCCACTAGCGGGCGGATACAATGAGCAGTTCTTC. This translates into CASRPLAGGYNEQFF.

The chain employs TRBV7-8 and TRBJ2-1, with 8 bases identical to TRBD2. Germline V gives CDR1 SGHVS, CDR2 FQNEAQ. The junction had 18 bases not matched to a gene; V was cut back by 2 bases and J by 6 bases. There are 19 residues in the CDR3. The CDR3 DNA is TGTGCCAGCAGCTTACGCGGGGGTGGGATTGGGACTAGATCCAATGAGCAGTTCTTC. Translating gives CASSLRGGGIGTRSNEQFF. Supplemented by reference TRBV7-8 and TRBJ2-1, the full variable domain reads GAGVSQSPRYKVAKRGQDVALRCDPISGHVSLFWYQQALGQGPEFLTYFQNEAQLDKSGLPSDRFFAERPEGSVSTLKIQRTQQEDSAVYLCASSLRGGGIGTRSNEQFFGPGTRLTVL.

V usage is TRBV4-1 and J usage is TRBJ1-2; the D gene is possibly TRBD1 (6 bases). Germline lookup yields CDR1 MGHRA and CDR2 YSYEKL. This CDR3 has 20 residues. V was pared by 4 bases and J by 5 bases, with 32 bases between. This CDR3 reads CASSPGDYGGRFSRGYGYTF. CDR3 coding DNA: TGCGCCAGCAGCCCCGGCGATTATGGGGGGCGCTTCTCTAGGGGGTATGGCTACACCTTC.